The T cell receptor beta chain under discussion was sequenced for a study of cytomegalovirus exposure and HLA in healthy donors. Study results and limitations: In a later analysis, common viral pathogens appeared linked to several of the most significant clusters. Apart from CMV serostatus, no immune exposure information was available.

On this clone itself: Its target is unknown.

The PCR used 60 Vbeta and 13 Jbeta primers. The data were produced by immunoSEQ multiplex PCR, yet TCRdb's version contains in-frame clones alone and is incomplete. Among under 200,000 clones listed, roughly 73% were seen once. This CDR3 region has 15 residues. Germline V gene lookup returns CDR1 MDHEN and CDR2 SYDVKM. V was clipped by 7 bases and J by 9 bases, with 19 bases between them. V usage is TRBV28 and J usage is TRBJ1-6; unclear D gene. Sequenced material: PBMCs. The receptor was isolated from a woman in her twenties or thirties in good health and CMV-seronegative. CDR3 DNA sequence: TGTGCCAGCATGCCTCGTCCACACCGGGGTTCACCCCTCCACTTT. Translating gives CASMPRPHRGSPLHF.